The 6 T cell receptor beta chains listed next were all sequenced from one sample in a study of CD4 T cells in relation to SARS-CoV-2 and coronaviruses. Data came from immunoSEQ multiplex PCR; TCRdb stores just in-frame clones and leaves some out. The sample lists approximately 41,000 clones, around 74% occurring once. Antigens of these TCRs are unknown. The sequenced sample was memory CD4+ T cells from PBMCs, cultured in vitro. All receptors come from an adult with COVID-19.

The V call is TRBV27, the J call TRBJ2-1; D unresolved. Per the germline V gene, CDR1 is MNHEY and CDR2 is SMNVEV (reference sequence). Trimming shortened V by 3 bases and J by 0 bases, and 6 bases separated the two germline ends. The CDR3 is made up of 14 amino acids. The CDR3 reads CASSFHVSYNEQFF. The CDR3 bases are TGTGCCAGCAGTTTCCATGTCTCCTACAATGAGCAGTTCTTC.

This chain joins TRBV5-1 and TRBJ2-3; 13 bases align to TRBD2. Germline V gene sequence: CDR1 SGHRS, CDR2 YFSETQ. The CDR3 length is 19 residues. Trimming removed 5 bases from V and 3 bases from J; junction bases left unmatched: 15. CDR3 sequence: CASSSGLAGAWVRTDTQYF. The CDR3 DNA follows: TGCGCCAGCAGTTCAGGACTAGCGGGAGCGTGGGTGCGGACAGATACGCAGTATTTT.

V and J are TRBV2 and TRBJ2-3, with 7 nucleotides matching TRBD1. The germline V gene encodes CDR1 SNHLY and CDR2 FYNNEI. This CDR3 is 15 amino acids long. Losses at the gene ends were 6 bases for V and 0 bases for J; bases not matched to a gene: 6. CDR3 sequence reads: CASRGQLASTDTQYF. In nucleotides, the CDR3 is TGTGCCAGCAGGGGACAGCTAGCAAGCACAGATACGCAGTATTTT.

The chain employs TRBV7-9 and TRBJ1-3; TRBD1 agrees at 8 bases. The CDR3 loop spans 17 amino acids. Per the germline V gene, CDR1 is SEHNR and CDR2 is FQNEAQ (reference sequence). Trimming removed 5 bases from V and 1 base from J; junction bases left unmatched: 10. CDR3 region: CASSPYRGSQSGNTIYF. The CDR3 DNA sequence: TGTGCCAGCAGCCCCTACAGGGGGTCTCAGTCTGGAAACACCATATATTTT.

This clone was observed a handful of times. The chain links TRBV11-1 to TRBJ2-3; 8 positions match TRBD1. The germline CDR1 and CDR2 sequences are SGHAT and FQDESV (reference sequence). This CDR3 contains 15 residues. J gave up 5 bases and V 4 bases, and 8 bases lay outside the gene matches. CDR3 in amino acids: CASSSSQGAVDTQYF. CDR3 nucleotides: TGTGCCAGCAGCTCCTCTCAGGGGGCGGTAGATACGCAGTATTTT.

The chain is built from TRBV4-2 and TRBJ2-2, with TRBD2 matching over 12 bases. Unmatched junction bases numbered 10, after V lost 6 bases and J lost 5 bases. Looked up from germline, CDR1 is LGHNA and CDR2 is YNFKEQ. CDR3 length: 17 residues. CDR3 bases: TGTGCCAGCAGTCCCCCCCGACTAGCGGGAGAAACCGGGGAGCTGTTTTTT. Protein sequence: CASSPPRLAGETGELFF.